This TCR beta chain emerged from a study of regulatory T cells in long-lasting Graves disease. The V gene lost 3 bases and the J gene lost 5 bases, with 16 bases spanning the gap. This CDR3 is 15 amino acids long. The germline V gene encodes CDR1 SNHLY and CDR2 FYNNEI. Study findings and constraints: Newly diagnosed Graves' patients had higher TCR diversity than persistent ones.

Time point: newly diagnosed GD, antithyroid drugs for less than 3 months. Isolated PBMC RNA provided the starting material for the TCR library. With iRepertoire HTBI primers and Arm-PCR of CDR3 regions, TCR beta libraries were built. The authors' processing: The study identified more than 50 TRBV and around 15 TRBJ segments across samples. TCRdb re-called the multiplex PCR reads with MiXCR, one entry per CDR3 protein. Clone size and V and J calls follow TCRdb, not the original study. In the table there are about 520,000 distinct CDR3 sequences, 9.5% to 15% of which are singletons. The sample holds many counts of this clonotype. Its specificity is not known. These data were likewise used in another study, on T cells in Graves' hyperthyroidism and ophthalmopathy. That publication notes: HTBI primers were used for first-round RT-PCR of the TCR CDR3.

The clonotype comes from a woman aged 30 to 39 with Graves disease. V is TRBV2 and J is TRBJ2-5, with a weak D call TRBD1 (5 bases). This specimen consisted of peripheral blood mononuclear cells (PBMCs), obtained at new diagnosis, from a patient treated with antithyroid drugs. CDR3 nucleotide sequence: TGTGCCAGCAGTGACCAGGGCCTGACGGTTGAGACCCAGTACTTC. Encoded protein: CASSDQGLTVETQYF.